This TCR beta chain stems from a study of vaccination and CD4 T cells after COVID-19. Study as a whole: The convalescents comprised six males and four females, two of them Hispanic.

CDR1 and CDR2 from the germline V gene are SGHTS and YDEGEE. The CDR3 loop spans 16 amino acids. After removal of 4 bases from V and 0 bases from J, the junction contained 7 bases not matched to a gene. Treatment noted: roughly 10-day PBMC culture with coronavirus spike peptide pools or control peptides (ViraFEST assay). PCR positivity was dated March to December 2020, before US Alpha, Beta and Delta variants. With respect to this clonotype: Its antigen remains unidentified.

General observations from the study: A relatively small number of convalescent patients were studied, and no early post-infection timepoints were included.

Sequencing of cultured CD4+ T cell DNA used the Oncomine TCR Beta short-read assay. Each CDR3 protein gets one entry after TCRdb re-called the PCR reads with MiXCR. The table includes more than 9,000 distinct CDR3 sequences, roughly 31% detected once. What was sequenced was CD4+ T cells from blood, cultured in vitro. The chain combines TRBV5-8 with TRBJ1-5; TRBD1 matches at 7 bases. The TCR originated in a human donor who had recovered from COVID-19. CDR3 sequence (DNA): TGTGCCAGCAGCCCGGGGACAGCATATAGCAATCAGCCCCAGCATTTT. Its translation: CASSPGTAYSNQPQHF.